The 5 T cell receptor beta chains given below trace back to one sample, sequenced in a study of T cells after posttransplantation cyclophosphamide. Busulfan-fludarabine conditioning, marrow transplant, and cyclophosphamide on days +3 and +4 were administered. Clones were sequenced by immunoSEQ multiplex PCR, and TCRdb holds only the in-frame ones, with some missing. The sample holds over 8,500 clones, roughly 80% seen once. This specimen consisted of PBMCs, obtained after allogeneic stem cell transplant with posttransplant cyclophosphamide. The receptors were sampled from a female patient aged 50-60 years who received an allogeneic stem cell transplant from a related donor, was CMV-positive, and had no GVHD. These T cells may partly come from the graft donor.

The CDR3 loop reads CASSLRGGETQYF. The DNA for the CDR3 is TGTGCCAGCAGCCTTAGGGGTGGGGAGACCCAGTACTTC. The rearrangement joins TRBV5-4 to TRBJ2-5; D perhaps matches TRBD1 (5 bases). The V and J ends lost 4 bases and 5 bases respectively, with 12 bases between them. This CDR3 comprises 13 residues. The V gene's germline CDR1 is SGHNT and CDR2 YYREEE (reference sequence). The full variable domain, with the rest looked up from reference TRBV5-4 and TRBJ2-5, is ETGVTQSPTHLIKTRGQQVTLRCSSQSGHNTVSWYQQALGQGPQFIFQYYREEENGRGNFPPRFSGLQFPNYSSELNVNALELDDSALYLCASSLRGGETQYFGPGTRLLVL.

The rearrangement joins TRBV27 to TRBJ2-7; 10 positions match TRBD1. This CDR3 has 14 residues. Trimming removed 4 bases from V and 7 bases from J; junction bases left unmatched: 7. Germline CDR1 and CDR2: MNHEY and SMNVEV (reference sequence). CDR3 DNA: TGTGCCAGCAGTTCCAACCGACAGGGGGCAGAGCAGTACTTC. Translated, it gives CASSSNRQGAEQYF.

This chain connects TRBV4-2 to TRBJ2-7; D is ambiguous. From germline, CDR1 is LGHNA and CDR2 YNFKEQ. The CDR3 is made up of 13 amino acids. V lost 0 bases and J 3 bases, leaving 6 bases between the germline ends. The CDR3 region has the DNA TGTGCCAGCAGCCAAGATCGGTTCTACGAGCAGTACTTC. This translates into CASSQDRFYEQYF.

The chain uses TRBV6-6 and TRBJ2-7; TRBD2 might be the D (5 bases). CDR3 length: 11 amino acids. Germline loops: CDR1 MNHNY, CDR2 SVGAGI (reference sequence). With 8 bases removed from V and 5 bases from J, the gap between germline ends came to 10 bases. CDR3 in amino acids: CASREYHEQYF. The CDR3 DNA is TGTGCCAGCCGGGAATACCACGAGCAGTACTTC.

This sequence joins TRBV27 and TRBJ2-7; D might be TRBD1 (5 bases). Germline V gene sequence: CDR1 MNHEY, CDR2 SMNVEV (reference sequence). This CDR3 has 13 amino acids. V lost 6 bases and J 2 bases, leaving 11 bases between the germline ends. Here the CDR3 DNA reads TGTGCCAGCAGATTGCAGGGAACCTACGAGCAGTACTTC. Amino acid sequence: CASRLQGTYEQYF.